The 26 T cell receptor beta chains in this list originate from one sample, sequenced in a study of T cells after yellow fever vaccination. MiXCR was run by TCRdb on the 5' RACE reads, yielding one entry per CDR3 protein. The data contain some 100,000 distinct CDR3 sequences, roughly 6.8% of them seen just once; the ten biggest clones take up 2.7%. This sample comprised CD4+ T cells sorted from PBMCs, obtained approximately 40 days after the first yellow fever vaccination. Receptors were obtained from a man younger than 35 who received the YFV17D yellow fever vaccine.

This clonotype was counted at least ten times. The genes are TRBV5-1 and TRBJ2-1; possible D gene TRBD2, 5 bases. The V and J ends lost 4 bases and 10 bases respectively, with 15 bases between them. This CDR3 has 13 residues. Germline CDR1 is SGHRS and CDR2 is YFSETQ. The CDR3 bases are TGCGCCAGCAGCAGGATTCGAGGCGGGGAGCAGTTCTTC. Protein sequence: CASSRIRGGEQFF.

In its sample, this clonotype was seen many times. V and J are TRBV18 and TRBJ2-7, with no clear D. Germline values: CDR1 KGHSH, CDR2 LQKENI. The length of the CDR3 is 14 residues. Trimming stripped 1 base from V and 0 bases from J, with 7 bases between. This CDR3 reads CASSPRPASYEQYV. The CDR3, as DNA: TGTGCCAGCTCACCACGGCCAGCCTCCTACGAGCAGTACGTC.

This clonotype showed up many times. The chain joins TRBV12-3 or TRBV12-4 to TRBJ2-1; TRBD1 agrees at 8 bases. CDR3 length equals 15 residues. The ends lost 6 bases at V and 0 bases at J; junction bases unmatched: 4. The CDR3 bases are TGTGCCAGCAGCCCGGGACAGGACTCCTACAATGAGCAGTTCTTC. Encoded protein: CASSPGQDSYNEQFF.

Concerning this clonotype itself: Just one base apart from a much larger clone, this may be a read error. CDR3 bases: TGCAGTGCCAGCCTCTCTCGGGCCAGCTCCTACAATGAGCATTTCTTC. Translating it yields CSASLSRASSYNEHFF. V usage is TRBV20-1 and J usage is TRBJ2-1, with D unresolved. CDR1 and CDR2 from the germline V gene are DFQATT and SNEGSKA (reference sequence). This CDR3 region has 16 residues.

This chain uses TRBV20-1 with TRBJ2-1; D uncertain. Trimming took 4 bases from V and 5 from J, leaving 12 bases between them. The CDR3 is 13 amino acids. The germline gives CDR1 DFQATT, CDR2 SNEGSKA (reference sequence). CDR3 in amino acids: CSATGSLNNEQFF. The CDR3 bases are TGCAGTGCTACAGGCAGCTTAAACAATGAGCAGTTCTTC.

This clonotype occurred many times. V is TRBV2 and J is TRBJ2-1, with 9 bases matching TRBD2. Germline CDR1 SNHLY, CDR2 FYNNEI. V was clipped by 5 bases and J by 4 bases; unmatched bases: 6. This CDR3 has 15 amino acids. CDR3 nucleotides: TGTGCCAGCAGTCCCGGGACTAGCCGTTACAATGAGCAGTTCTTC. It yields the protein CASSPGTSRYNEQFF.

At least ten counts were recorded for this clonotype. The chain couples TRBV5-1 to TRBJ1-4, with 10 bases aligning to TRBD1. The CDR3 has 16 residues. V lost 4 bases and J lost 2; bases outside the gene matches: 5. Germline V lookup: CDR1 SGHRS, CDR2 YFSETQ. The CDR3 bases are TGCGCCAGCAGCGCGGGGACAGGGGATACTAATGAAAAACTGTTTTTT. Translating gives CASSAGTGDTNEKLFF.

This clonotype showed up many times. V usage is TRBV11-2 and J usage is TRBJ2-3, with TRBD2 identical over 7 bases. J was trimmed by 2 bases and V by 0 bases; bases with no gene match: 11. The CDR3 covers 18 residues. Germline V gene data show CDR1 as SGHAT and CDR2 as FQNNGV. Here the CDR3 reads CASSLELIRAGDTDTQYF. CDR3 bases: TGTGCCAGCAGCTTAGAGCTCATCAGGGCGGGGGACACAGATACGCAGTATTTT.

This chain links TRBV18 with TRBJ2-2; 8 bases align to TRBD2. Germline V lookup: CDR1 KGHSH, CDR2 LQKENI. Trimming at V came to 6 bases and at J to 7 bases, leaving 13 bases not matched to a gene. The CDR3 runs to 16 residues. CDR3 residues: CASSAPGLVKVGELFF. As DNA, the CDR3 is TGTGCCAGCTCGGCCCCGGGACTAGTGAAGGTCGGGGAGCTGTTTTTT.

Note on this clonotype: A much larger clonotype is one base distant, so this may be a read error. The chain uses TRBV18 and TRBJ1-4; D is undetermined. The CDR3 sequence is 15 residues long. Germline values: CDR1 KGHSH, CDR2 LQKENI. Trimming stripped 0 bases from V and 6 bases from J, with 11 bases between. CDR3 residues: CASSPPTGGDEKLFF. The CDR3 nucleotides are TGTGCCAGCTCACCACCCACGGGAGGAGATGAAAAACTGTTTTTT.

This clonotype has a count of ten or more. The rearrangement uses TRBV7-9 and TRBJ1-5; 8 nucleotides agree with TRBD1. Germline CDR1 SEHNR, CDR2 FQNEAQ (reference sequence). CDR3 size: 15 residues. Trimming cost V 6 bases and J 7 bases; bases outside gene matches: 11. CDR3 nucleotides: TGTGCCAGCAGTCAAAGAGTGGACAGGGAACAGCCCCAGCATTTT. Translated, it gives CASSQRVDREQPQHF.

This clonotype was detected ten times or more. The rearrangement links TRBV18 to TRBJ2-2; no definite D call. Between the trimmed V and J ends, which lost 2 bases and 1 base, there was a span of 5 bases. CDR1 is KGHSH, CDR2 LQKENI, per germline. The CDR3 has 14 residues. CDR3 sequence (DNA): TGTGCCAGCTCACCAGTGAAGAACACCGGGGAGCTGTTTTTT. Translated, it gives CASSPVKNTGELFF.

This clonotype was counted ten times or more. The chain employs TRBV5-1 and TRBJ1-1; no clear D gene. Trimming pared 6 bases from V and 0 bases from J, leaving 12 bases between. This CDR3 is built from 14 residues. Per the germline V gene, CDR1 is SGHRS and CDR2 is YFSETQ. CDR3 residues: CASTVGSVNTEAFF. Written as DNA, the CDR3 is TGCGCCAGCACGGTCGGTAGTGTGAACACTGAAGCTTTCTTT.

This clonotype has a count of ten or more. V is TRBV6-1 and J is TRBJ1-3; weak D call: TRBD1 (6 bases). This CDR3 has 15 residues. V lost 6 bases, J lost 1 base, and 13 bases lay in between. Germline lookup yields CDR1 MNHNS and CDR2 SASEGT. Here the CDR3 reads CASSPDSSSGNTIYF. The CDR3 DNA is TGTGCCAGCAGCCCGGACAGTAGTTCTGGAAACACCATATATTTT.

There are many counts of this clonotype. CDR3 loop: CASSSGTFSSYNEQFF. CDR3 coding DNA: TGCGCCAGCAGCTCCGGGACTTTCAGCTCCTACAATGAGCAGTTCTTC. This chain uses TRBV5-1 with TRBJ2-1; possible D gene TRBD2, 6 bases. Trimming removed 3 bases from V and 0 bases from J, with 13 bases in between. Germline V CDR1 and CDR2: SGHRS, YFSETQ. The CDR3 length is 16 residues.

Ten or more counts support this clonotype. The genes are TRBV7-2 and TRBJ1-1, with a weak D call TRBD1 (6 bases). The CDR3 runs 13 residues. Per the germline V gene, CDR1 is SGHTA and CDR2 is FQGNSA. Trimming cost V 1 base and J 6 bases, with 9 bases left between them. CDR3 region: CASSLVDSSEAFF. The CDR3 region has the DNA TGTGCCAGCAGCTTAGTGGACAGCTCTGAAGCTTTCTTT. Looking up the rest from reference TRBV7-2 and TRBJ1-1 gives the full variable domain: GAGVSQSPSNKVTEKGKDVELRCDPISGHTALYWYRQSLGQGLEFLIYFQGNSAPDKSGLPSDRFSAERTGGSVSTLTIQRTQQEDSAVYLCASSLVDSSEAFFGQGTRLTVV.

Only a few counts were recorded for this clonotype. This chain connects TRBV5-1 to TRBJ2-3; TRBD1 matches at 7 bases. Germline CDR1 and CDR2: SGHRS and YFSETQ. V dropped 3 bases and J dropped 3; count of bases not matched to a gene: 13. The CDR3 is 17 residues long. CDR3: CASSSSGTASATDTQYF. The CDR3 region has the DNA TGCGCCAGCAGCTCCTCCGGGACAGCCAGCGCGACAGATACGCAGTATTTT.

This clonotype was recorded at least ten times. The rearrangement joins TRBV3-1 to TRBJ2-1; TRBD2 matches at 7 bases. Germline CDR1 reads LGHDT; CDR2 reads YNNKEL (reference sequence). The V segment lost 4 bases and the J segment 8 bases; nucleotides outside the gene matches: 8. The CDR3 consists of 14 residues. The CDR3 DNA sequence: TGTGCCAGCAGCCGGTCGGGGGGTAGGGATGAGCAGTTCTTC. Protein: CASSRSGGRDEQFF.

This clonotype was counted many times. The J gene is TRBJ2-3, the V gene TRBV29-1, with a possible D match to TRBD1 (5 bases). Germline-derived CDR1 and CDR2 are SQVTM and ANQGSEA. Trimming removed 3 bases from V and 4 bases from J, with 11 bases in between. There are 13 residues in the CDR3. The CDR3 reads CSVDPVGADTQYF. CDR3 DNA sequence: TGCAGCGTTGATCCAGTAGGGGCAGATACGCAGTATTTT.

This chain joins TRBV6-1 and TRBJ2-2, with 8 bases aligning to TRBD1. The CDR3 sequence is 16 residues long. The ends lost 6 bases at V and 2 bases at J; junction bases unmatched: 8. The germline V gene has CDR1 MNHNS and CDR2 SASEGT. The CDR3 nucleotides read TGTGCCAGCAGCCCCCCGACAGGGGTCAACACCGGGGAGCTGTTTTTT. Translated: CASSPPTGVNTGELFF.

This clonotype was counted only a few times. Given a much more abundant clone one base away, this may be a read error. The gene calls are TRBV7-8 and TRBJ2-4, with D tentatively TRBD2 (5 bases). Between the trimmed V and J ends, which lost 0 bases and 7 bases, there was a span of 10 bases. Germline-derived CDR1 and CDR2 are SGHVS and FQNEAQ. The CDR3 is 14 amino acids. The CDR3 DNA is TGTGCCAGCAGCTTAGCTCGGACTTCTAACATTCAGTACTTC. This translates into CASSLARTSNIQYF.

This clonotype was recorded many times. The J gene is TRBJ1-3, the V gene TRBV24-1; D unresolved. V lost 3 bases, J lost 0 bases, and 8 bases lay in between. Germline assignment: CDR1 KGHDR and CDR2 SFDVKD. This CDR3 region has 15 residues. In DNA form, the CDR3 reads TGTGCCACCAGTGATGGCCGGCGCTCTGGAAACACCATATATTTT. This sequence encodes CATSDGRRSGNTIYF.

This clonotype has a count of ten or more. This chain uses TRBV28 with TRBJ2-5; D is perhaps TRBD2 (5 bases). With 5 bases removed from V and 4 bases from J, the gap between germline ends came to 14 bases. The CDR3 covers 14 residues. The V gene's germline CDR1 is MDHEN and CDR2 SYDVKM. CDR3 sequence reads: CASSPLRARETQYF. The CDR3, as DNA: TGTGCCAGCAGTCCTCTGAGGGCAAGAGAGACCCAGTACTTC.

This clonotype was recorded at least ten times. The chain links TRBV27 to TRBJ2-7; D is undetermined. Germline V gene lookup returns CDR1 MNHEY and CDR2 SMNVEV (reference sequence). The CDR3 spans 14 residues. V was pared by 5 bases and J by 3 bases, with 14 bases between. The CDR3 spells CASSLKGQSYEQYF. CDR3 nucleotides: TGTGCCAGCAGTCTCAAAGGCCAGAGCTACGAGCAGTACTTC.

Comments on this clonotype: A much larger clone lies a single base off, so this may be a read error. Written as DNA, the CDR3 is TGCGCCAGCAACCTGGCTGAGACCCAGTACTTC. Its protein product is CASNLAETQYF. The gene calls are TRBV5-1 and TRBJ2-5; no definite D call. The CDR3 spans 11 residues. Germline CDR1 reads SGHRS; CDR2 reads YFSETQ. The V end lost 6 bases, the J end lost 5 bases, and 8 bases lay between the germline ends.

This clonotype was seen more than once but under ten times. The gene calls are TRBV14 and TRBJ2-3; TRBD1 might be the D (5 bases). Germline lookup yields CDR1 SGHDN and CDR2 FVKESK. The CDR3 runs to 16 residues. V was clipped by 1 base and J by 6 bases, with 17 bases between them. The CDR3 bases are TGTGCCAGCAGCCAAGTTGGACACCCCTATTGGGATACGCAGTATTTT. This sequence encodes CASSQVGHPYWDTQYF.